The clone carrying this T cell receptor beta chain was counted only a few times. Its specificity is not known. The data were taken from a study of early T cells in non-severe SARS-CoV-2 infection. Findings and caveats of the study: VDJdb-based annotation leaned toward anti-spike CD8 responses and missed private and CD4 specificities.

V gave up 5 bases and J gave up 2 bases, with 10 bases separating them. Germline V gene lookup returns CDR1 SEHNR and CDR2 FQNEAQ (reference sequence). CDR3 length equals 13 residues. Attachment of unique molecular identifiers to individual cDNA molecules was performed. TCRdb used MiXCR to reprocess the 5' RACE reads, holding one entry per CDR3 protein. The sample lists 48,000 or so distinct CDR3 sequences, approximately 5.7% occurring once. This chain links TRBV7-9 with TRBJ2-7; D ambiguous. This sample comprised whole blood, obtained at baseline. This TCR derives from an adult who was a healthcare worker with PCR-confirmed SARS-CoV-2 infection or an uninfected control (not recorded which). CDR3 sequence (DNA): TGTGCCAGCAGCCAGCTCAACGCCTACGAGCAGTACTTC. Translated, it gives CASSQLNAYEQYF.